This TCR beta chain was retrieved from a study of T-cell reconstitution after alpha-beta-depleted transplantation in children. Concerning this clonotype: The antigen remains undetermined.

In germline, CDR1 is SQVTM, CDR2 ANQGSEA. The trim removed 6 bases at V and 2 bases at J, leaving 16 bases unmatched. The CDR3 has 17 residues. Study findings and constraints: Newly generated T cells supplied most T-cell counts and diversity one year post-transplant.

Unique molecular identifiers featured in how the TCRbeta library was prepared. TCRdb processed the PCR reads anew with MiXCR; each CDR3 protein has one entry. Found here are about 830,000 distinct CDR3 sequences, around 15% of them singletons; the top ten hold about 5%. The origin of this receptor is a male patient aged 10 to 17 who had a stem cell transplant for acute lymphoblastic leukemia, so the T cells may come from the graft donor. The chain links TRBV29-1 to TRBJ2-7, with 10 bases aligning to TRBD2. The sequenced sample was PBMCs, mostly from graft donor cells, obtained 360 days after TCRalphabeta/CD19-depleted stem cell transplant. The CDR3 sequence is CSVNPSGRGGGAYEQYF. Here the CDR3 DNA reads TGCAGCGTGAATCCTAGCGGGAGAGGGGGAGGGGCCTACGAGCAGTACTTC.